The 15 T cell receptor beta chains given below trace back to one sample, sequenced in a study of shared clonotypes between healthy human individuals. Measured with immunoSEQ multiplex PCR; TCRdb has only the in-frame clones, and not every one. The sample includes some 1.5 million clones, 95% to 99% of them seen just once. The specimen sequenced was naive CD4+ T cells sorted from blood. The subset denotes: CD45RA+ positively selected. The receptor source for this set is a man in his thirties or forties in good health.

This clone was observed once. The chain has TRBV21-1 and TRBJ2-2. TRBV21-1 is a documented pseudogene. The CDR3 is 16 residues long. In DNA, the CDR3 is TGTGCCAGCAACCCTTTGGCGGGACATTTTGCCGGGGAGCTGTTTTTT. This gives the protein CASNPLAGHFAGELFF.

This clone was seen just once. The CDR3 DNA reads TGTGCCAGCAGTTACTCCGTAGGGCCATGGAACTACGAGCAGTACTTC. Its translation: CASSYSVGPWNYEQYF. J is TRBJ2-7 and V is TRBV6-5; D remains unclear. V shed 0 bases and J shed 3 bases, with 15 bases lying between them. CDR1 MNHEY and CDR2 SVGAGI come from the germline V gene. The CDR3 contains 16 residues.

This clone was picked up one time. The chain is built from TRBV19 and TRBJ2-7; D not resolved. CDR3 length equals 15 residues. Trimming left V 6 bases short and J 5 bases short, with 20 bases between. The germline V gene has CDR1 LNHDA and CDR2 SQIVND (reference sequence). The CDR3 sequence is CASSTTGDVVNEQYF. The CDR3 DNA follows: TGTGCCAGTAGCACCACCGGTGACGTGGTAAACGAGCAGTACTTC.

In regard to this clone: The sample has other DNA sequences that encode this CDR3 too. The CDR3 region is CASSLLTYEQYF. CDR3 nucleotides: TGTGCCAGCAGTCTACTAACCTACGAGCAGTACTTC. The chain is built from TRBV28 and TRBJ2-7; D gene unclear. The germline V gene has CDR1 MDHEN and CDR2 SYDVKM. The CDR3 consists of 12 residues. The V end was cut by 5 bases, the J end by 2 bases, with 7 bases between.

This clone occurred once. The chain has TRBV27 and TRBJ2-1; D ambiguous. Germline CDR1 is MNHEY and CDR2 is SMNVEV (reference sequence). The length of the CDR3 is 14 residues. Trimming took off 7 bases at V and 5 bases at J, with 15 bases between the two ends. CDR3 in amino acids: CASTSWPVNNEQFF. The CDR3 coding sequence is TGTGCCAGCACCTCTTGGCCCGTTAACAATGAGCAGTTCTTC.

The chain carries TRBV7-8 and TRBJ1-1, with 10 bases matching TRBD1. The germline gives CDR1 SGHVS, CDR2 FQNEAQ. J gave up 2 bases and V 5 bases, and 2 bases lay outside the gene matches. The CDR3 contains 14 residues. In DNA, the CDR3 is TGTGCCAGCAGCCGACAGGGGGCTAACACTGAAGCTTTCTTT. It encodes CASSRQGANTEAFF.

This chain joins TRBV19 and TRBJ1-5; TRBD1 aligns across 7 bases. The CDR3 contains 17 residues. V was pared by 6 bases and J by 3 bases, with 14 bases of the junction left unmatched. Germline CDR1 and CDR2: LNHDA and SQIVND (reference sequence). Here the CDR3 reads CASSTLQGIHLNQPQHF. CDR3 nucleotides: TGTGCCAGTAGCACTCTACAGGGGATACATCTCAATCAGCCCCAGCATTTT.

This clone was picked up one time. The J gene is TRBJ2-7, the V gene TRBV5-1; 13 bases fit TRBD2. The V gene end was trimmed by 7 bases and the J gene end by 5 bases; junction bases not matched to a gene: 9. This CDR3 contains 15 residues. Germline lookup yields CDR1 SGHRS and CDR2 YFSETQ. This chain's CDR3 is CASRLPGTSGDEQYF. The CDR3 DNA follows: TGCGCCAGCCGACTCCCCGGGACTAGCGGGGACGAGCAGTACTTC.

The chain combines TRBV9 with TRBJ2-1, with 10 positions matching TRBD2. CDR1 and CDR2 from the germline V gene are SGDLS and YYNGEE. This CDR3 is built from 15 residues. With V trimmed by 2 bases and J by 4 bases, 3 bases remained unmatched. The CDR3 bases are TGTGCCAGCAGCGTTGGGACTAGCGCTTACAATGAGCAGTTCTTC. This sequence encodes CASSVGTSAYNEQFF.

This chain connects TRBV9 to TRBJ2-5; tentative D call: TRBD2 (6 bases). CDR3 length: 15 residues. CDR1 and CDR2 from the germline V gene are SGDLS and YYNGEE. The V gene lost 4 bases and the J gene lost 5 bases, with 18 bases spanning the gap. The CDR3 DNA sequence: TGTGCCAGCAGCCTTCCAGTGGGGGGACGGGAGACCCAGTACTTC. It is translated as CASSLPVGGRETQYF.

As to this clone: Other DNA sequences in the sample encode the same CDR3. J is TRBJ2-1 and V is TRBV27; TRBD1 is a possible D gene (5 bases). The CDR3 runs 12 residues. V was pared by 4 bases and J by 4 bases, with 5 bases between. The V gene's germline CDR1 is MNHEY and CDR2 SMNVEV (reference sequence). CDR3 amino acids: CASSSGYNEQFF. For the CDR3, the DNA is TGTGCCAGCAGTTCAGGGTACAATGAGCAGTTCTTC.

This clone has a single count. The CDR3 sequence: CASSLGGGNTDTQYF. CDR3 DNA sequence: TGTGCCAGCAGCTTGGGGGGAGGCAACACAGATACGCAGTATTTT. This rearrangement joins TRBV5-4 to TRBJ2-3; D perhaps matches TRBD2 (6 bases). The CDR3 sequence is 15 residues long. V gave up 0 bases and J gave up 2 bases, with 10 bases separating them. Per germline, CDR1 SGHNT and CDR2 YYREEE (reference sequence).

The V and J genes are TRBV2 and TRBJ2-3; no clear D. V lost 7 bases and J lost 0, with 11 bases in between. Germline CDR1 reads SNHLY; CDR2 reads FYNNEI. This CDR3 comprises 14 residues. The chain's CDR3 is CASTQGHSTDTQYF. In nucleotides, the CDR3 is TGTGCCAGCACCCAAGGGCATAGCACAGATACGCAGTATTTT. The entire variable domain, with the rest obtained from reference TRBV2 and TRBJ2-3, is as follows: EPEVTQTPSHQVTQMGQEVILRCVPISNHLYFYWYRQILGQKVEFLVSFYNNEISEKSEIFDDQFSVERPDGSNFTLKIRSTKLEDSAMYFCASTQGHSTDTQYFGPGTRLTVL.

The chain recombines TRBV21-1 with TRBJ2-1; the table's TRBD2 call for D was not verified on the DNA. TRBV21-1 is tagged as a pseudogene. This CDR3 is 14 amino acids long. The CDR3 DNA follows: TGTGCCAGAGAGGCAAGAAACGCCTACAATGAGCAGTTCTTC. Amino acids: CAREARNAYNEQFF.

V is TRBV15 and J is TRBJ2-7, with 10 bases matching TRBD1. The CDR3 runs to 14 residues. Per germline, CDR1 LNHNV and CDR2 YYDKDF (reference sequence). V lost 4 bases to trimming and J lost 3 bases; unmatched junction nucleotides: 3. The CDR3 region has the DNA TGTGCCACCAGCACACGGACAGGGGGCTACGAGCAGTACTTC. It is translated as CATSTRTGGYEQYF.